This is a list of T cell receptor beta chains from one sample in a study of blood T cells in healthy people across ages. TCRdb reanalysed the 5' RACE reads using MiXCR and keeps one entry per CDR3 protein. The table lists about 650,000 distinct CDR3 sequences, over 40% of them singletons, with about 13% in the top ten. Material for sequencing was blood. Every receptor here comes from an elderly woman in good health. The CDR3 runs from the conserved cysteine through the conserved F or W. Fields, in order: D gene, J gene, V gene, clone size, CDR3 protein, CDR3 DNA. The D gene is left open where the match is weak. Not all rows give a size; the values are once, few, many and, for expanded clones, a class.

-,TRBJ1-5,TRBV13,-,CASSLGLGDQPQHF,TGTGCCAGCAGCTTAGGCCTCGGGGATCAGCCCCAGCATTTT
TRBD2,TRBJ2-1,TRBV3-1,once,CASSQVAGGTNEQFF,TGTGCCAGCAGCCAAGTAGCGGGGGGGACCAATGAGCAGTTCTTC
-,TRBJ2-1,TRBV24-1,many,CATSDLGYNEQFF,TGTGCCACCAGTGATTTGGGCTACAATGAGCAGTTCTTC
-,TRBJ1-1,TRBV19,-,CASSTPRLGDTEAFF,TGTGCCAGTAGTACCCCTCGTTTGGGCGACACTGAAGCTTTCTTT
TRBD2,TRBJ2-1,TRBV29-1,-,CSVVLAGGQETQFF,TGCAGCGTTGTTCTTGCGGGAGGCCAAGAGACCCAGTTCTTC
-,TRBJ1-1,TRBV5-1,-,CASSLSGGLEAFF,TGCGCCAGCAGCTTGAGTGGAGGTCTTGAAGCTTTCTTT
TRBD1,TRBJ2-7,TRBV2,few,CASTGTGGYEQYF,TGTGCCAGTACCGGGACAGGGGGCTACGAGCAGTACTTC
TRBD2,TRBJ2-1,TRBV5-1,many,CASSLGGTISLEQFF,TGCGCCAGCAGCCTGGGGGGGACGATTTCTCTTGAGCAGTTCTTC
-,TRBJ1-1,TRBV7-2,many,CASSLAWVATEAFF,TGTGCCAGCAGCTTAGCGTGGGTAGCCACTGAAGCTTTCTTT
TRBD2,TRBJ2-1,TRBV5-1,many,CASSFQTSSSSYNEQFF,TGCGCCAGCAGCTTCCAGACTAGCTCGAGCTCCTACAATGAGCAGTTCTTC
-,TRBJ2-3,TRBV29-1,-,CSVEGRASRTDTQYF,TGCAGCGTTGAAGGCCGGGCTTCACGCACAGATACGCAGTATTTT
TRBD1,TRBJ1-1,TRBV28,-,CASSTGQGYMNTEAFF,TGTGCCAGCAGTACGGGACAGGGGTACATGAACACTGAAGCTTTCTTT
-,TRBJ2-5,TRBV5-1,many,CASSLFGGRETQYF,TGCGCCAGCAGCTTGTTCGGGGGTCGAGAGACCCAGTACTTC
-,TRBJ1-2,TRBV7-2,many,CASSLAGRGYTF,TGTGCCAGCAGCTTGGCCGGACGGGGCTACACCTTC
-,TRBJ2-3,TRBV7-2,many,CASSLTRGLTDTQYF,TGTGCCAGCAGCTTAACGCGGGGACTCACAGATACGCAGTATTTT
-,TRBJ2-7,TRBV29-1,many,CSVEVQDYEQYF,TGCAGCGTTGAAGTCCAGGACTACGAGCAGTACTTC
TRBD2,TRBJ2-5,TRBV29-1,-,CSVESVHPPSGVNQETQYF,TGCAGCGTTGAAAGTGTTCATCCCCCTAGCGGCGTGAACCAAGAGACCCAGTACTTC
-,TRBJ2-1,TRBV7-6,many,CASSLAGCEQFF,TGTGCCAGCAGCTTAGCGGGATGTGAGCAGTTCTTC
-,TRBJ2-2,TRBV5-1,-,CASSPRRGITGELFF,TGCGCCAGCAGCCCGAGGAGGGGGATCACCGGGGAGCTGTTTTTT
-,TRBJ2-1,TRBV9,many,CASSAFPGGRANEQFF,TGTGCCAGCAGCGCCTTTCCAGGGGGGAGAGCTAATGAGCAGTTCTTC
-,TRBJ1-2,TRBV2,-,CASRTDGYGYTF,TGTGCCAGCCGGACAGACGGCTATGGCTACACCTTC